The rows below give T cell receptor beta chains drawn from one sample of a study of cytomegalovirus exposure and HLA in healthy donors. Assay: immunoSEQ multiplex PCR; the TCRdb copy retains only in-frame clones and omits some. The sample lists tens of thousands of clones, over 70% occurring once. Material: PBMCs. Every receptor here comes from a man over 45 in good health and CMV-seropositive. Both conserved end residues are part of each CDR3. The D gene is left open where the match is weak. A clone size is listed for some rows: how often the clone was seen (once, few, many), or a class if it is expanded.

j_call d_call v_call clone_size cdr3_nt cdr3_aa
TRBJ1-4 . TRBV11-3 few TGTGCCAGCAGCTCCTTCCAGACAGCTAATGAAAAACTGTTTTTT CASSSFQTANEKLFF
TRBJ2-2 . TRBV28 . TGTGCCAGCAGTTTAGGAGCGGCGAACACCGGGGAGCTGTTTTTT CASSLGAANTGELFF
TRBJ2-7 . TRBV11-3 . TGTGCCAGCAGCCTAACCTTTGGTTACGAGCAGTACTTC CASSLTFGYEQYF
TRBJ2-3 . TRBV7-9 . TGTGCCAGCAGCCAGGGGCGGGATACGCAGTATTTT CASSQGRDTQYF
TRBJ1-1 . TRBV7-8 . TGTGCCAGCAGCTGGAGGGAGAACACTGAAGCTTTCTTT CASSWRENTEAFF
TRBJ2-7 TRBD2 TRBV6-1 . TGTGCCAGCAGGCCCGGGACTAACTACGAGCAGTACTTC CASRPGTNYEQYF
TRBJ1-2 TRBD1 TRBV5-4 . TGTGCCAGCAGCTTTATGGGACAGCCTTATGGCTACACCTTC CASSFMGQPYGYTF
TRBJ2-7 . TRBV7-9 . TGTGCCAGCAGCTCCCTTCCCTACGAGCAGTACTTC CASSSLPYEQYF
TRBJ2-7 . TRBV27 . TGTGCCAGCAGTTTAATTGCGGGGAATTCCTACGAGCAGTACTTC CASSLIAGNSYEQYF
TRBJ2-5 TRBD2 TRBV29-1 once TGCTCCACCAGCGACGGACTAGCGGGGTCCGCAGAGACCCAGTACTTC CSTSDGLAGSAETQYF
TRBJ2-7 TRBD2 TRBV9 few TGTGCCAGCAGCGTTTTAGCGGGGCCCAGCTCCTACGAGCAGTACTTC CASSVLAGPSSYEQYF
TRBJ2-7 . TRBV5-5 . TGTGCCAGCAGCCGCGGGGATTTTGTACCGACTTACGAGCAGTACTTC CASSRGDFVPTYEQYF
TRBJ1-5 TRBD1 TRBV6-1 . TGTGCCAGCAGTGATTGGGGACAGGGGGTTCAGCCCCAGCATTTT CASSDWGQGVQPQHF
TRBJ1-5 TRBD1 TRBV6-6 . TGTGCCAGCTGGGACAGAGCAAGCAATCAGCCCCAGCATTTT CASWDRASNQPQHF
TRBJ2-3 TRBD2 TRBV29-1 once TGCAGCGGAGCGGGAGTTGAAGATACGCAGTATTTT CSGAGVEDTQYF
TRBJ2-3 TRBD2 TRBV5-4 . TGTGCCAGCAGCTACTTAGGACTAGCGGGGGGGAAACCCACAGATACGCAGTATTTT CASSYLGLAGGKPTDTQYF
TRBJ1-1 TRBD1 TRBV9 . TGTGCCAGCAGCGCCAAACAGGGGGCTAGCACTGAAGCTTTCTTT CASSAKQGASTEAFF
TRBJ2-1 TRBD2 TRBV6-5 . TGTGCCAGCAGATTCTCCGGGACTAGCAACAATGAGCAGTTCTTC CASRFSGTSNNEQFF
TRBJ2-3 . TRBV2 few TGTGCCAGCATCCTACAGGATATGGTCACAGATACGCAGTATTTT CASILQDMVTDTQYF
TRBJ2-1 . TRBV4-3 . TGCGCCAGAAGCCAAGATCTGATAGTCCTCATCTACAATGAGCAGTTCTTC CARSQDLIVLIYNEQFF
TRBJ1-3 TRBD1 TRBV9 . TGTGCCAGCAGCGTCTCAGGGGGCACTTTCTCTGGAAACACCATATATTTT CASSVSGGTFSGNTIYF
TRBJ2-4 TRBD1 TRBV6-5 . TGTGCCAGCAGTTTGACAGGGGCCAAAAACATTCAGTACTTC CASSLTGAKNIQYF
TRBJ2-7 . TRBV27 . TGTGCCAGCAGTTTATCGGGATGGACAACCTACGAGCAGTACTTC CASSLSGWTTYEQYF
TRBJ2-4 . TRBV28 . TGTGTCAGCAGTTTTATCAGGGGAGACTCGGCCAAAAACATTCAGTACTTC CVSSFIRGDSAKNIQYF
TRBJ2-6 TRBD2 TRBV9 . TGTGCCAGCAGCTCACTAGCGGGAGGGACTGGGGCCAACGTCCTGACTTTC CASSSLAGGTGANVLTF
TRBJ2-6 . TRBV4-1 . TGCGCCAGCAGCCAGGACAGTAGCTCTGGGGCCAACGTCCTGACTTTC CASSQDSSSGANVLTF
TRBJ1-4 . TRBV11-2 . TGTGCCAGCAGCCTAAATGAAAAACTGTTTTTT CASSLNEKLFF
TRBJ1-5 . TRBV2 . TGTGCCAGCAGCGGACAGACTGTTAGCAATCAGCCCCAGCATTTT CASSGQTVSNQPQHF
TRBJ2-7 TRBD1 TRBV25-1 . TGTGCCAGCAGTGGCCGACAGGGGCTTGGGGAGCAGTACTTC CASSGRQGLGEQYF
TRBJ1-1 TRBD1 TRBV5-1 . TGCGCCAGCAGCATGACAGGGGGGATGAACACTGAAGCTTTCTTT CASSMTGGMNTEAFF
TRBJ2-2 TRBD1 TRBV7-9 . TGTGCCAGCAGCTCCTCTCCAGGGGGCTTCACCGGGGAGCTGTTTTTT CASSSSPGGFTGELFF
TRBJ1-4 TRBD1 TRBV7-9 once TGTGCCAGCAGCCCGGACAGGGCAACTAATGAAAAACTGTTTTTT CASSPDRATNEKLFF
TRBJ2-2 . TRBV19 . TGTGCCAGTAGTCAGATCAGGGGGGCGACCGGGGAGCTGTTTTTT CASSQIRGATGELFF
TRBJ2-5 TRBD2 TRBV11-1 few TGTGCCAGCAGCTCCAGGACTAGCGCAGATCAAGAGACCCAGTACTTC CASSSRTSADQETQYF
TRBJ1-5 TRBD1 TRBV6-1 . TGTGCCAGCAGTGAAGCGCCCCTATACAGGGGAGATCAGCCCCAGCATTTT CASSEAPLYRGDQPQHF
TRBJ1-1 . TRBV7-9 few TGTGCCAGCAGCTTAGGTCCGGGTCGTGGCACTGAAGCTTTCTTT CASSLGPGRGTEAFF
TRBJ2-3 . TRBV5-1 . TGCGCCAGCAGCCTGGACAGTCGAGCAAGTACGCAGTATTTT CASSLDSRASTQYF
TRBJ2-2 TRBD1 TRBV6-5 . TGTGCCAGCAGAAACAGGGGTAGGAACACCGGGGAACTGTTTTTT CASRNRGRNTGELFF
TRBJ1-4 . TRBV7-8 . TGTGCCAGCACCGAGTTTGGGGGCTACGGCGCAAAACTGTTTTTT CASTEFGGYGAKLFF
TRBJ2-2 TRBD2 TRBV2 . TGTGCCAGCAGAACCGGACTAGCGGGGGGTACCGGGGAGCTGTTTTTT CASRTGLAGGTGELFF
TRBJ2-4 TRBD2 TRBV5-1 . TGCGCCAGCAGCTTGAACAGCGGGAGGGGAGCCAAAAACATTCAGTACTTC CASSLNSGRGAKNIQYF
TRBJ1-5 . TRBV5-4 once TGTGCCAGCAGGACAGGACACCCTCGCCCCCCTTATAGCAATCAGCCCCAGCATTTT CASRTGHPRPPYSNQPQHF
TRBJ1-1 TRBD1 TRBV6-5 few TGTGCCGCGCAGGGGGCGCGATACACTGAAGCTTTCTTT CAAQGARYTEAFF
TRBJ1-5 . TRBV7-9 . TGTGCCAGCAGCTTAGGTTGGGGCAGGGATCAGCCCCAGCATTTT CASSLGWGRDQPQHF
TRBJ2-1 . TRBV2 . TGTGCCAGCAGCGTATACAAAAGCAGCGGCTCCTACAATGAGCAGTTCTTC CASSVYKSSGSYNEQFF
TRBJ2-7 . TRBV19 . TGTGCCAGTAGAATCAGGGGGGACTCCTACGAGCAGTACTTC CASRIRGDSYEQYF
TRBJ2-2 . TRBV5-6 . TGTGCCAGCAGCTTGCCCAGCGGAAACACCGGGGAGCTGTTTTTT CASSLPSGNTGELFF
TRBJ2-1 TRBD2 TRBV7-2 . TGTGCCAGCAGCATGACCGGGACTATCCCTGGTCATGAGCAGTTCTTC CASSMTGTIPGHEQFF
TRBJ2-3 TRBD1 TRBV5-4 . TGTGCCAGCAGCAAAGGACAGGGGGCTGGTACAGATACGCAGTATTTT CASSKGQGAGTDTQYF
TRBJ1-6 . TRBV5-8 . TGTGCCAGCAGCTTGGTCAGGGTGGGCGGTTCACCCCTCCACTTT CASSLVRVGGSPLHF
TRBJ2-1 TRBD2 TRBV30 . TGTGCCTGGAGAGGTACAGGGACTGGGACTAGCGGTTTGTCCTGGGGTAATGAGCAGTTCTTC CAWRGTGTGTSGLSWGNEQFF
TRBJ2-5 . TRBV7-9 . TGTGCCAGCAGCTCAGTGGAGACCCAGTACTTC CASSSVETQYF
TRBJ2-5 TRBD2 TRBV27 . TGTGCCAGCAGTGGGCTCGGACTAGCGCACCAAGAGACCCAGTACTTC CASSGLGLAHQETQYF
TRBJ2-3 . TRBV27 . TGTGCCAGCAGTTTATCCGGAACAGGGCCAGATACGCAGTATTTT CASSLSGTGPDTQYF
TRBJ1-2 TRBD1 TRBV25-1 . TGTGCCAGCAGTGACCCCACGACAGGGCCAGGGAACTATGGCTACACCTTC CASSDPTTGPGNYGYTF